Listed below are T cell receptor beta chains from one sample, sequenced in a study of control samples from healthy donors and cancer patients. Sequencing was performed with immunoSEQ multiplex PCR; in TCRdb, only in-frame clones are kept and a portion is missing. The table records around 85,000 clones, 85% to 95% of them present only once. Sample: blood. These TCRs come from a woman aged 18-30 years in good health. Both conserved end residues are part of each CDR3. D genes are given only for firm matches. Clone size is given for some rows only: seen once, a few or many times, or a class if the clone is expanded.

V,D,size,J,DNA,CDR3
TRBV28,NA,NA,TRBJ1-1,TGTGCCAGCAGTCCAGAAAGAGGGCACGTCACTGAAGCTTTCTTT,CASSPERGHVTEAFF
TRBV28,NA,NA,TRBJ1-4,TGTGCCAGCAGTTTAGTGGGGATTAATGAAAAACTGTTTTTT,CASSLVGINEKLFF
TRBV18,NA,NA,TRBJ2-7,TGTGCCAGCTCACCAGACGGATCCTACGAGCAGTACTTC,CASSPDGSYEQYF
TRBV19,NA,NA,TRBJ2-1,TGTGCCAGTAGTGGTGGTGGGGTACAATCCTACAATGAGCAGTTCTTC,CASSGGGVQSYNEQFF
TRBV19,NA,NA,TRBJ1-5,TGTGCCAGTAGTACAACGAATCAGCCCCAGCATTTT,CASSTTNQPQHF
TRBV4-3,NA,NA,TRBJ1-5,TGCGCCAGCAGCCAAGATGGGAGTAGCAATCAGCCCCAGCATTTT,CASSQDGSSNQPQHF
TRBV27,NA,once,TRBJ1-5,TGTGCCAGCAGTCTTACGGGGGACAATCAGCCCCAGCATTTT,CASSLTGDNQPQHF
TRBV6-5,NA,NA,TRBJ1-3,TGTGCCAGCAGTTACATCGGGGCTGCGGGAAACACCATATATTTT,CASSYIGAAGNTIYF
TRBV18,NA,once,TRBJ2-1,TGTGCCAGCTCATTGCGGGACTCCTACAATGAGCAGTTCTTC,CASSLRDSYNEQFF
TRBV7-9,NA,NA,TRBJ1-1,TGTGCCAGCAGCTTTATGCCTGAAGCTTTCTTT,CASSFMPEAFF
TRBV2,NA,NA,TRBJ2-2,TGTGCCAGCATCGGACAGAGAAACACCGGGGAGCTGTTTTTT,CASIGQRNTGELFF
TRBV10-3,TRBD2,NA,TRBJ2-5,TGTGCCATCCGGACTAGCGGGAGTCGTGAAACCCAGTACTTC,CAIRTSGSRETQYF
TRBV7-6,NA,once,TRBJ2-5,TGTGCCAGCAGCCACGGGTCAGCCGTCGTCCAAGAGACCCAGTACTTC,CASSHGSAVVQETQYF
TRBV4-1,NA,NA,TRBJ1-2,TGCGCCAGCAGCCAAGAGGGGGCAGGGAAGAACTATGGCTACACCTTC,CASSQEGAGKNYGYTF
TRBV7-2,TRBD1,NA,TRBJ1-6,TGTGCCAGCAGCCCTTACAGGGGATCCTATAATTCACCCCTCCACTTT,CASSPYRGSYNSPLHF
TRBV21-1,NA,NA,TRBJ1-4,TGTGCCAGCAGCCATTGGAGGGTGGGAACTAATGAAAAACTGTTTTTT,CASSHWRVGTNEKLFF
TRBV10-2,NA,NA,TRBJ2-7,TGCGCCACCGGTGCCTACGAGCAGTACTTC,CATGAYEQYF
TRBV6-6,NA,NA,TRBJ1-5,TGTGCCAGCAGTTACTCAGGGAGGGGCAATCAGCCCCAGCATTTT,CASSYSGRGNQPQHF
TRBV28,TRBD2,NA,TRBJ2-5,TGTGCCAGCAGCCTACCGGGACTAGCATGGGAGACCCAGTACTTC,CASSLPGLAWETQYF
TRBV20-1,NA,NA,TRBJ1-1,TGCAGTGCTAGTGGGGGGAGAAGGACTGAAGCTTTCTTT,CSASGGRRTEAFF
TRBV19,TRBD1,NA,TRBJ2-3,TGTGCCAGCTCTGACAGGGATGGAGATACGCAGTATTTT,CASSDRDGDTQYF
TRBV11-2,NA,NA,TRBJ1-6,TGTGCCAGCAGCTTCACACAGGTTAATTCACCCCTCCACTTT,CASSFTQVNSPLHF
TRBV19,TRBD2,NA,TRBJ2-1,TGTGCCAGTAGTATGGCTAGCGGGAGCTCCTACAATGAGCAGTTCTTC,CASSMASGSSYNEQFF
TRBV6-5,TRBD1,once,TRBJ2-1,TGTGCCAGCAGTTCCACCGGGACAGCCCTAGGCAATGAGCAGTTCTTC,CASSSTGTALGNEQFF
TRBV5-1,NA,NA,TRBJ2-6,TGCGCCAGCAGCTTGGAGGGGTACGGGGCCAACGTCCTGACTTTC,CASSLEGYGANVLTF
TRBV2,TRBD2,NA,TRBJ2-3,TGTGCCAGCAGTGACGGGGGGATAGATACGCAGTATTTT,CASSDGGIDTQYF
TRBV3-1/TRBV3-2,NA,NA,TRBJ2-2,TGTGCCAGCAGCCAAGTGGAGAACAGGGTTAACACCGGGGAGCTGTTTTTT,CASSQVENRVNTGELFF
TRBV29-1,TRBD1,NA,TRBJ1-2,TGCAGCGTAGAGAGGGGGCTAAATGGCTACACCTTC,CSVERGLNGYTF
TRBV28,TRBD2,NA,TRBJ2-7,TGTGCCAGCAGTTCCCCATCCGGGGGGATCTCCTACGAGCAGTACTTC,CASSSPSGGISYEQYF
TRBV19,NA,NA,TRBJ2-1,TGTGCCAGTAGTATGCCCCAGGGACTCTCCTACAATGAGCAGTTCTTC,CASSMPQGLSYNEQFF
TRBV19,NA,NA,TRBJ1-5,TGTGCCAGTAGTACGGGGTGGGGCCAGCCCCAGCATTTT,CASSTGWGQPQHF
TRBV11-2,TRBD2,NA,TRBJ2-1,TGTGCCAGCAGCGAGAGTCGTCCAGCGGGGGGGTATGAGCAGTTCTTC,CASSESRPAGGYEQFF
TRBV28,TRBD2,once,TRBJ2-7,TGTGCCAGCAGTTTAAAATATGGAGGATTGGGAGGGGTCTCCTACGAGCAGTACTTC,CASSLKYGGLGGVSYEQYF
TRBV7-8,NA,NA,TRBJ1-3,TGTGCCAGCAGCTTAAGCGCCTCTGGAAACACCATATATTTT,CASSLSASGNTIYF
TRBV5-1,TRBD1,NA,TRBJ1-2,TGCGCCAGCTGCCTAACCGGGACAGGGTTTCGCGGCTACACCTTC,CASCLTGTGFRGYTF
TRBV6-4,TRBD2,NA,TRBJ2-3,TGTGCCAGCAGTGAGATCCCGGGGGGGACAGATACGCAGTATTTT,CASSEIPGGTDTQYF
TRBV19,NA,NA,TRBJ2-7,TGTGCCAGTAGTCGAGGAACCTACGAGCAGTACTTC,CASSRGTYEQYF
TRBV28,NA,NA,TRBJ1-1,TGTGCCAGCAGTCTGGGACTTATGAACACTGAAGCTTTCTTT,CASSLGLMNTEAFF
TRBV7-6,NA,NA,TRBJ2-1,TGTGCCAGCAGCTTAGCCTATCGGCAGGGGGGGGATGAGCAGTTCTTC,CASSLAYRQGGDEQFF
TRBV10-3,NA,NA,TRBJ2-7,TGTGCCATTGCGATTGACAGAGACGCCTACGAGCAGTACTTC,CAIAIDRDAYEQYF
TRBV5-1,NA,NA,TRBJ1-1,TGCGCCAGCAGCTTGGCTGGTGGCGGGACGAACACTGAAGCTTTCTTT,CASSLAGGGTNTEAFF
TRBV6-5,NA,once,TRBJ2-2,TGTGCCAGCAGGTTCCTGACGAACACCGGGGAGCTGTTTTTT,CASRFLTNTGELFF
TRBV6-5,NA,NA,TRBJ2-5,TGTGCCAGCAGTTCGGACAGCGCCCAAGAGACCCAGTACTTC,CASSSDSAQETQYF
TRBV5-1,TRBD2,NA,TRBJ2-1,TGCGCCAGCAGCTTGGGAGGGGGACTAGCGTTCCACAATGAGCAGTTCTTC,CASSLGGGLAFHNEQFF
TRBV10-3,NA,NA,TRBJ2-5,TGTGCCACCCTCGACAGCCAAGAGACCCAGTACTTC,CATLDSQETQYF
TRBV18,NA,NA,TRBJ2-7,TGTGCCAGCTCACGGGACAGAGCAAGCGGGCGAGGGATACTCGAGCAGTACTTC,CASSRDRASGRGILEQYF
TRBV6-1,TRBD2,few,TRBJ2-3,TGTGCCAGCAGTGAAAATAGCGGGGGGGGGACAGATACGCAGTATTTT,CASSENSGGGTDTQYF
TRBV18,TRBD2,NA,TRBJ2-1,TGTGCCAGCTCACCAGGGACTAGCAATGAGCAGTTCTTC,CASSPGTSNEQFF
TRBV28,TRBD1,NA,TRBJ1-2,TGTGCCAGCAGTCGCGTCGAGGGGGCGTATGGCTACACCTTC,CASSRVEGAYGYTF
TRBV5-6,TRBD2,NA,TRBJ2-1,TGTGCCAGCAGCTTTGGGAGGGGACTTCCCTACAATGAGCAGTTCTTC,CASSFGRGLPYNEQFF
TRBV7-2,NA,NA,TRBJ2-7,TGTGCCAGCAGCCCCCGGGCCACTAGGGACGAGCAGTACTTC,CASSPRATRDEQYF
TRBV5-1,TRBD1,NA,TRBJ1-2,TGCGCCAGCAGCCGAAGGGGCACAGGGGAAGGTGGCTACACCTTC,CASSRRGTGEGGYTF
TRBV19,TRBD2,NA,TRBJ2-3,TGTGCCAGTAGTATAGATCATCCCCAGGCGGGAGAGGGATGGTACGCAGATACGCAGTATTTT,CASSIDHPQAGEGWYADTQYF
TRBV29-1,NA,NA,TRBJ1-1,TGCAGCGGTCGTCGTGGAATGAACACTGAAGCTTTCTTT,CSGRRGMNTEAFF
TRBV11-3,TRBD2,NA,TRBJ2-2,TGTGCCAGCAGCTCGGGACTAGCGGACACCGGGGAGCTGTTTTTT,CASSSGLADTGELFF
TRBV5-8,NA,NA,TRBJ2-7,TGTGCCAGCAGCTTAAAGGGTAGCTACGAGCAGTACTTC,CASSLKGSYEQYF
TRBV18,NA,NA,TRBJ1-2,TGTGCCAGCTCACCACCGGCAGGGAGTAATGGCTACACCTTC,CASSPPAGSNGYTF
TRBV28,TRBD1,NA,TRBJ1-2,TGTGCCAGCAGCCTAGGGACAGACTATGGCTACACCTTC,CASSLGTDYGYTF
TRBV7-8,TRBD1,NA,TRBJ1-2,TGTGCCAGCAGACTAAGCGCCGGGACAGGGGGCGGCGGCTACACCTTC,CASRLSAGTGGGGYTF